These 21 T cell receptor beta chains originate from one sample sequenced in a study of T cell repertoires in ileal Crohn's disease. Produced via immunoSEQ multiplex PCR; TCRdb's table is partial and in-frame only. The profile shows about 4,500 clones, about 82% of them singletons. Time point defined: neoterminal ileum biopsy at postoperative endoscopy, about 6 months after surgery. The sequencing sample was made of ileal tissue. These receptor sequences come from an adult with Crohn's disease.

The chain has TRBV11-2 and TRBJ2-5, with 7 bases that match TRBD1. Germline CDR1 and CDR2: SGHAT and FQNNGV. The J segment lost 1 base and the V segment lost 5 bases, leaving 7 bases of the junction unmatched. This CDR3 region has 15 residues. CDR3 amino acids: CASSGTDRTQETQYF. The CDR3 DNA is TGTGCCAGCAGCGGAACGGACAGGACCCAAGAGACCCAGTACTTC.

The chain couples TRBV6-6 to TRBJ1-1; D not certain. The CDR3 is made up of 14 amino acids. Trimming took 7 bases from V and 1 from J, leaving 13 bases between them. Looked up from germline, CDR1 is MNHNY and CDR2 is SVGAGI (reference sequence). The CDR3 region has the DNA TGTGCCAGCACCCCCCGGGCCCAGAACACTGAAGCTTTCTTT. Translation: CASTPRAQNTEAFF.

The chain is built from TRBV5-1 and TRBJ2-3; D is ambiguous. The germline V gene encodes CDR1 SGHRS and CDR2 YFSETQ. This CDR3 contains 12 residues. The ends were cut back, 2 bases at V and 2 bases at J, with 3 bases in the middle. The CDR3 sequence: CASSFATDTQYF. For the CDR3, the DNA is TGCGCCAGCAGCTTCGCCACAGATACGCAGTATTTT.

The chain carries TRBV4-2 and TRBJ1-6; 9 bases align to TRBD1. Germline CDR1 and CDR2: LGHNA and YNFKEQ. The CDR3 has 16 amino acids. V lost 0 bases and J lost 9; bases outside the gene matches: 6. CDR3 sequence (DNA): TGTGCCAGCAGCCAAGACGGGACAGGGATCGGTTCACCCCTCCACTTT. The encoded protein is CASSQDGTGIGSPLHF.

The chain employs TRBV7-3 and TRBJ1-3, with a weak D call TRBD1 (5 bases). The CDR3 extends over 14 amino acids. V dropped 2 bases and J dropped 2 bases, with 7 bases sitting between them. Germline V gene lookup returns CDR1 SGHTA and CDR2 FQGTGA. The CDR3 loop reads CASSLPGTGNTIYF. CDR3 nucleotides: TGTGCCAGCAGCTTACCAGGGACTGGAAACACCATATATTTT.

The V gene is TRBV11-2, the J gene TRBJ2-1; tentatively, D is TRBD1 (5 bases). The CDR3 loop spans 14 amino acids. V was shortened by 3 bases and J by 3 bases, with 9 bases between the two germline ends. The germline V gene encodes CDR1 SGHAT and CDR2 FQNNGV. The CDR3 bases are TGTGCCAGCAGCTTTGTCAGGGACTACAATGAGCAGTTCTTC. This sequence encodes CASSFVRDYNEQFF.

The chain joins TRBV6-1 to TRBJ2-2, with TRBD2 matching over 10 bases. Germline V gene sequence: CDR1 MNHNS, CDR2 SASEGT. The length of the CDR3 is 17 residues. Trimming cost V 4 bases and J 4 bases; bases outside gene matches: 9. CDR3 sequence reads: CASSALAGGRGTGELFF. CDR3 bases: TGTGCCAGCAGTGCGTTAGCGGGAGGCCGGGGCACCGGGGAGCTGTTTTTT.

Points on this clone: Other DNA sequences in this specimen translate into the identical CDR3. The genes are TRBV29-1 and TRBJ2-5; 13 positions match TRBD2. The CDR3 runs to 19 residues. CDR1 is SQVTM, CDR2 ANQGSEA, per germline. V shed 6 bases, J shed 5 bases, and the junction held 21 bases outside the gene matches. The CDR3 DNA reads TGCAGCGTGCGGGGGGGACGGGGGCGGACTAGCGGGAGAAGCGAGACCCAGTACTTC. Translated, it gives CSVRGGRGRTSGRSETQYF.

The chain uses TRBV29-1 and TRBJ2-5, with D uncertain. The CDR3 spans 13 residues. CDR1 is SQVTM and CDR2 is ANQGSEA in the germline V gene. V was shortened by 6 bases and J by 2 bases, with 13 bases between the two germline ends. CDR3 bases: TGCAGCGTCCGTCCTAATTCACAAGAGACCCAGTACTTC. It specifies CSVRPNSQETQYF.

The V gene is TRBV18, the J gene TRBJ2-1, with no clear D. The V end lost 0 bases, the J end lost 5 bases, and 11 bases lay between the germline ends. The CDR3 is 15 amino acids. Germline V lookup: CDR1 KGHSH, CDR2 LQKENI. The CDR3, as DNA: TGTGCCAGCTCACCACCAAGGACGGAACACAATGAGCAGTTCTTC. Translated: CASSPPRTEHNEQFF.

The CDR3 nucleotides are TGTGCCAGCAGTTACCAGGGGGATGGGGCCAACGTCCTGACTTTC. This codes for CASSYQGDGANVLTF. The gene calls are TRBV6-6 and TRBJ2-6, with 7 bases that match TRBD1. Trimming cost V 2 bases and J 3 bases; bases outside gene matches: 1. CDR3 length: 15 residues. From germline, CDR1 is MNHNY and CDR2 SVGAGI (reference sequence).

The chain couples TRBV6-5 to TRBJ1-2, with D possibly being TRBD1 (5 bases). This CDR3 contains 15 residues. CDR1 MNHEY and CDR2 SVGAGI come from the germline V gene. V was pared by 6 bases and J by 7 bases, with 21 bases between. The CDR3 region has the DNA TGTGCCAGCAGCACGCATCAGGGAGCATCAGGTGGCTACACCTTC. This gives the protein CASSTHQGASGGYTF.

On this clone: Other DNA variants within this sample encode the same CDR3. The chain carries TRBV6-6 and TRBJ2-7; TRBD1 matches 8 bases. V trimming: 6 bases; J trimming: 7 bases; junction bases outside the gene matches: 8. This CDR3 has 13 residues. The germline CDR1 and CDR2 sequences are MNHNY and SVGAGI (reference sequence). CDR3 loop: CASSKTGDWEQYF. The CDR3 coding sequence is TGTGCCAGCAGCAAGACAGGGGACTGGGAGCAGTACTTC.

The chain recombines TRBV19 with TRBJ2-7; D is possibly TRBD1 (6 bases). This CDR3 spans 15 amino acids. CDR1 and CDR2 (germline): LNHDA, SQIVND (reference sequence). V shed 7 bases and J shed 1 base, with 17 bases lying between them. The CDR3 coding sequence is TGTGCCAGTACCTCGACCCCGGACAGTTCCTACGAGCAGTACTTC. It yields the protein CASTSTPDSSYEQYF.

The chain has TRBV19 and TRBJ2-1; D gene uncertain. Germline values: CDR1 LNHDA, CDR2 SQIVND (reference sequence). The CDR3 contains 14 residues. Deletions cut 3 bases from V and 9 bases from J, with 15 bases between. This CDR3 is CASSILHQVGEQFF. Written as DNA, the CDR3 is TGTGCCAGTAGTATCCTACATCAGGTAGGTGAGCAGTTCTTC.

The genes are TRBV27 and TRBJ1-2; D is ambiguous. Trimming cost V 7 bases and J 3 bases, with 15 bases left between them. Looked up from germline, CDR1 is MNHEY and CDR2 is SMNVEV (reference sequence). The CDR3 spans 14 residues. CDR3 loop: CASMQTWWDYGYTF. As DNA, the CDR3 is TGTGCCAGCATGCAGACATGGTGGGACTATGGCTACACCTTC.

V usage is TRBV7-3 and J usage is TRBJ2-6, with D unclear. The V end was cut by 5 bases, the J end by 3 bases, with 11 bases between. This CDR3 has 15 residues. Germline-derived CDR1 and CDR2 are SGHTA and FQGTGA. The CDR3 bases are TGTGCCAGCAGCCCGGTGAACGGTGGGGCCAACGTCCTGACTTTC. Translated: CASSPVNGGANVLTF.

The rearrangement links TRBV4-1 to TRBJ2-1, with 10 bases that match TRBD2. CDR1 and CDR2 (germline): MGHRA, YSYEKL. The length of the CDR3 is 17 residues. The V gene end was trimmed by 0 bases and the J gene end by 8 bases; junction bases not matched to a gene: 10. The CDR3 nucleotides are TGCGCCAGCAGCCAAGATCCGCCTAGCGGGAGTTTGGATGAGCAGTTCTTC. This codes for CASSQDPPSGSLDEQFF.

On this clone: Other nucleotide sequences in the sample specify the same CDR3. The V and J genes are TRBV6-6 and TRBJ1-2, with TRBD1 matching 7 bases. The V and J ends lost 0 bases and 8 bases, in that order; junction bases with no gene match: 9. The V gene's germline CDR1 is MNHNY and CDR2 SVGAGI (reference sequence). The CDR3 covers 15 residues. The CDR3 nucleotides are TGTGCCAGCAGTTACTCCAGACAGGGAAAAGGGGGCTACACCTTC. Translated, it gives CASSYSRQGKGGYTF.

The J gene is TRBJ1-2, the V gene TRBV7-2, with D perhaps matching TRBD1 (6 bases). The germline gives CDR1 SGHTA, CDR2 FQGNSA. V lost 2 bases to trimming and J lost 2 bases, with 12 bases between them. There are 15 residues in the CDR3. CDR3 loop: CASSLNAGVNYGYTF. In DNA, the CDR3 is TGTGCCAGCAGCTTAAATGCAGGGGTAAACTATGGCTACACCTTC.

The genes are TRBV27 and TRBJ1-4; D is uncertain. The ends were cut back, 4 bases at V and 0 bases at J, with 3 bases in the middle. Germline assignment: CDR1 MNHEY and CDR2 SMNVEV (reference sequence). CDR3 length: 13 amino acids. The CDR3 reads CASSSSTNEKLFF. The CDR3 nucleotides read TGTGCCAGCAGTTCTTCAACTAATGAAAAACTGTTTTTT.